A selection of T cell receptor beta chains follows, all from one sample in a study of blood T cell repertoires in COVID-19. Sequencing used immunoSEQ multiplex PCR; TCRdb keeps in-frame clones, though not all of them. The table includes around 310,000 clones, 90% detected once. The sequenced sample consisted of peripheral blood. Receptors originate from a woman in her twenties or thirties with COVID-19, enrolled during active disease. The CDR3 runs from the conserved cysteine through the conserved F or W. A D gene is named only where the DNA matches it firmly. The listing skips clone size in some rows; elsewhere it reads once, few, many or a size class.

.	TRBV6-2/TRBV6-3	TRBJ1-2	TRBD1	CASSPTGHGGYTF	TGTGCCAGCAGTCCGACAGGGCACGGTGGCTACACCTTC
.	TRBV6-5	TRBJ2-2	TRBD2	CASSYPGGPAGELFF	TGTGCCAGCAGTTACCCGGGGGGGCCGGCCGGGGAGCTGTTTTTT
.	TRBV19	TRBJ2-7	.	CASSFSRGSYEQYF	TGTGCCAGTAGTTTCTCACGGGGTTCCTACGAGCAGTACTTC
once	TRBV7-7	TRBJ1-2	.	CASKKPTKADGYTF	TGTGCTAGCAAAAAACCTACTAAAGCGGATGGCTACACCTTC
.	TRBV29-1	TRBJ1-3	TRBD1	CSGSTGSGNTIYF	TGCAGCGGGTCGACAGGGTCTGGAAACACCATATATTTT
.	TRBV5-6	TRBJ2-1	.	CASSLPGQVSYNEQFF	TGTGCCAGCAGCCTGCCGGGACAAGTCTCCTACAATGAGCAGTTCTTC
.	TRBV5-1	TRBJ1-4	.	CASSLAGSSNEKLFF	TGCGCCAGCAGCTTGGCGGGGAGTTCGAATGAAAAACTGTTTTTT
once	TRBV27	TRBJ2-2	.	CASSPHRDVGELFF	TGTGCCAGCAGTCCCCATCGAGATGTCGGGGAGCTGTTTTTT
.	TRBV6-5	TRBJ2-1	.	CASSPDSGYNEQFF	TGTGCCAGCAGTCCTGATAGTGGCTACAATGAGCAGTTCTTC
.	TRBV2	TRBJ1-5	.	CASGKQGQNQPQHF	TGTGCCAGCGGCAAACAGGGACAAAATCAGCCCCAGCATTTT
.	TRBV5-1	TRBJ1-5	.	CASSFRGKWGNQPQHF	TGCGCCAGCAGCTTCCGAGGGAAGTGGGGCAATCAGCCCCAGCATTTT
.	TRBV5-6	TRBJ2-7	.	CASSALRQPSYEQYF	TGTGCCAGCAGCGCCCTACGACAGCCTTCTTACGAGCAGTACTTC
few	TRBV18	TRBJ2-2	.	CASSPSTTGELFF	TGTGCCAGCTCACCATCAACAACCGGGGAGCTGTTTTTT
.	TRBV29-1	TRBJ2-7	.	CSVRDMRAYEQYF	TGCAGCGTCAGGGACATGAGGGCCTACGAGCAGTACTTC
.	TRBV2	TRBJ2-7	.	CASSEEQGKGLEQYF	TGTGCCAGCAGTGAAGAACAGGGTAAGGGGCTCGAGCAGTACTTC
.	TRBV11-3	TRBJ2-3	TRBD1	CASSRTGHTDTQYF	TGTGCCAGCTCAAGGACAGGGCACACAGATACGCAGTATTTT
.	TRBV10-3	TRBJ2-2	TRBD2	CAISSPNGREVSGELFF	TGTGCCATCAGTTCCCCGAATGGGCGGGAGGTTTCCGGGGAGCTGTTTTTT
.	TRBV28	TRBJ1-1	TRBD1	CASSPGTVYTFF	TGTGCCAGCAGTCCAGGGACAGTGTATACTTTCTTT
.	TRBV5-1	TRBJ2-5	TRBD1	CASRPARGRETQYF	TGCGCCAGCAGGCCCGCCAGGGGGCGAGAGACCCAGTACTTC
once	TRBV30	TRBJ1-1	.	CAWSVMTVNTEAFF	TGTGCCTGGAGTGTAATGACTGTGAACACTGAAGCTTTCTTT
.	TRBV28	TRBJ1-6	.	CASSSPGTEDSPLHF	TGTGCCAGCAGCTCTCCAGGAACAGAAGATTCACCCCTCCACTTT
.	TRBV30	TRBJ2-1	.	CAWSVQYNEQFF	TGTGCCTGGAGTGTACAGTACAATGAGCAGTTCTTC
.	TRBV6-4	TRBJ2-2	TRBD2	CASSDPSGGSGELFF	TGTGCCAGCAGTGACCCTAGCGGGGGTTCCGGGGAGCTGTTTTTT
.	TRBV3-1/TRBV3-2	TRBJ2-7	.	CASSPNLAVEQYF	TGTGCCAGCAGCCCCAACCTCGCGGTTGAGCAGTACTTC
.	TRBV6-5	TRBJ2-3	TRBD2	CASSVAGGNTQYF	TGTGCCAGCTCCGTAGCGGGAGGGAATACGCAGTATTTT